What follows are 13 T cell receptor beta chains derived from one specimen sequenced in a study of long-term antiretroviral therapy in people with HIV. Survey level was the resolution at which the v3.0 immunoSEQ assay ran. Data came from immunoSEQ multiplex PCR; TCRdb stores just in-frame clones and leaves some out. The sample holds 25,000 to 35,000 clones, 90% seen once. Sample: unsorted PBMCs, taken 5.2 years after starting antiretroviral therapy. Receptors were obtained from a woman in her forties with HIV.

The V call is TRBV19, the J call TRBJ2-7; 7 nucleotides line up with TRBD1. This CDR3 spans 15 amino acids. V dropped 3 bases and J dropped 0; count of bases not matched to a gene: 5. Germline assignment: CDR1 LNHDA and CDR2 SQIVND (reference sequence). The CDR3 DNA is TGTGCCAGTAGTATTATGACAGGGAGCTCCTACGAGCAGTACTTC. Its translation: CASSIMTGSSYEQYF.

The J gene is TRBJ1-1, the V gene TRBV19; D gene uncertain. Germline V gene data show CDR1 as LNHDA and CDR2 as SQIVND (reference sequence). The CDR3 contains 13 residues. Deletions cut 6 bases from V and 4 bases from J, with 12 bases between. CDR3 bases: TGTGCCAGTAGCCCCGGCGCGTCCACTGAAGCTTTCTTT. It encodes CASSPGASTEAFF.

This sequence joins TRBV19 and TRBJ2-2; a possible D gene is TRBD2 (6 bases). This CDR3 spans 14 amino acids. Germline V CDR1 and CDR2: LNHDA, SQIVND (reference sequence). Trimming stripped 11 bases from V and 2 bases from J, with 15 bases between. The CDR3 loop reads CAVSDGGNTGELFF. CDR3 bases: TGTGCCGTCTCGGACGGGGGAAACACCGGGGAGCTGTTTTTT.

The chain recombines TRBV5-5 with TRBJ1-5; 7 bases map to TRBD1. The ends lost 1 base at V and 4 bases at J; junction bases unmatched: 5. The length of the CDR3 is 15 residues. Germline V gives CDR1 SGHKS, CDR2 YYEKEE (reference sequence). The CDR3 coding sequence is TGTGCCAGCAGCTTGTACAGGGGAGGTAATCAGCCCCAGCATTTT. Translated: CASSLYRGGNQPQHF.

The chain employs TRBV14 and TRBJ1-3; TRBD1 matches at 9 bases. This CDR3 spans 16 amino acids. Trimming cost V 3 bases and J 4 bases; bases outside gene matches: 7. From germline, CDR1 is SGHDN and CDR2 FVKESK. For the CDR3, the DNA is TGTGCCAGCAGCCACGATGGGACAGGGCGAGGAAACACCATATATTTT. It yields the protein CASSHDGTGRGNTIYF.

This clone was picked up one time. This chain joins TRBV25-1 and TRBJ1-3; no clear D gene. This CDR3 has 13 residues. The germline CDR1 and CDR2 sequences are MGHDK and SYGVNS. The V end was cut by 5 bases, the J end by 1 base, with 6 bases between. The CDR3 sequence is CASSSDSGNTIYF. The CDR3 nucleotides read TGTGCCAGCAGTTCGGATTCTGGAAACACCATATATTTT. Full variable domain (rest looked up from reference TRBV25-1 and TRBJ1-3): EADIYQTPRYLVIGTGKKITLECSQTMGHDKMYWYQQDPGMELHLIHYSYGVNSTEKGDLSSESTVSRIRTEHFPLTLESARPSHTSQYLCASSSDSGNTIYFGEGSWLTVV.

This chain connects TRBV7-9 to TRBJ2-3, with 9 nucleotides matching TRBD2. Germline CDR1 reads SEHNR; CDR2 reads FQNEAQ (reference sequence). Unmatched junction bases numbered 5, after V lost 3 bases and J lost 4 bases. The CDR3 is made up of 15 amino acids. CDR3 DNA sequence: TGTGCCAGCAGCTTCCGGCGGGAGGGATCAGATACGCAGTATTTT. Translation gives CASSFRREGSDTQYF. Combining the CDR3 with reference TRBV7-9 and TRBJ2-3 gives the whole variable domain DTGVSQNPRHKITKRGQNVTFRCDPISEHNRLYWYRQTLGQGPEFLTYFQNEAQLEKSRLLSDRFSAERPKGSFSTLEIQRTEQGDSAMYLCASSFRREGSDTQYFGPGTRLTVL.

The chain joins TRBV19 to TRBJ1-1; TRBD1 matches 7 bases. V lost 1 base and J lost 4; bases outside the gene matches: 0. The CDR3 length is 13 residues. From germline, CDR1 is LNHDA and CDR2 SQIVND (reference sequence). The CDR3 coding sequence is TGTGCCAGTAGTATAGGGACAGGCACTGAAGCTTTCTTT. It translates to CASSIGTGTEAFF.

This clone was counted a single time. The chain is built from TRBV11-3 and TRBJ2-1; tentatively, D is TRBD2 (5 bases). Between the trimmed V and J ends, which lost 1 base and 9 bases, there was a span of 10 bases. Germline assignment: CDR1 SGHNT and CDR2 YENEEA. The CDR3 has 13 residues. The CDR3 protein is CASSLGLAGEQFF. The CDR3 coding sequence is TGTGCCAGCAGCTTAGGGCTAGCAGGTGAGCAGTTCTTC.

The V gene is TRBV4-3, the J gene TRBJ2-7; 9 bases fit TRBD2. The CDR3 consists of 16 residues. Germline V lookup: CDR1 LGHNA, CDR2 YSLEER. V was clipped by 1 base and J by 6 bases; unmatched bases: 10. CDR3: CASSQVPERGVGEQYF. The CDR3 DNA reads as TGCGCCAGCAGCCAAGTCCCCGAGCGGGGGGTAGGCGAGCAGTACTTC.

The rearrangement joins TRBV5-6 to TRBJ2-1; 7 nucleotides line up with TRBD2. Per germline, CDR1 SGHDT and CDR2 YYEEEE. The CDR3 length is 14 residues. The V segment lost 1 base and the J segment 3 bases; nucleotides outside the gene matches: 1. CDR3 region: CASSLTSDYNEQFF. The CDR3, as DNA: TGTGCCAGCAGCTTGACTAGCGACTACAATGAGCAGTTCTTC. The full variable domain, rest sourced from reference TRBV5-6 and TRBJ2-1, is DAGVTQSPTHLIKTRGQQVTLRCSPKSGHDTVSWYQQALGQGPQFIFQYYEEEERQRGNFPDRFSGHQFPNYSSELNVNALLLGDSALYLCASSLTSDYNEQFFGPGTRLTVL.

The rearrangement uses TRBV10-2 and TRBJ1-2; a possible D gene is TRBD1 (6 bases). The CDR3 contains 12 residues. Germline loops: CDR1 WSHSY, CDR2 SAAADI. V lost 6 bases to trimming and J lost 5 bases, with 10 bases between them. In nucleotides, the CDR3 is TGCGCCAGCAGGAAGGACAGTTATGGCTACACCTTC. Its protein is CASRKDSYGYTF.

This CDR3 reads CASSGLAGVREQFF. In DNA, the CDR3 is TGTGCCAGCAGTGGACTAGCGGGGGTACGGGAGCAGTTCTTC. The chain employs TRBV27 and TRBJ2-1; 13 nucleotides match TRBD2. Germline values: CDR1 MNHEY, CDR2 SMNVEV (reference sequence). The CDR3 has 14 residues. J was trimmed by 10 bases and V by 5 bases; bases with no gene match: 5.